The TCR beta chain under discussion was sequenced for a study of low-dose radiotherapy and immunotherapy resistance in tumors. In the study overall: Members of Cohort 1 were treated with 0.5 Gy per fraction every 2 weeks. The prescribed total PTV dose was 6.5 Gy. Every six weeks patients received intravenous ipilimumab 1 mg/kg, and every two weeks they received intravenous nivolumab 240 mg.

TCR amplification ran approximately 20 PCR cycles using constant-region and V-primer adapter primers. By in vitro transcription, the isolated mRNA was amplified. TCRdb reanalysed the reads using MiXCR and keeps one entry per CDR3 protein. In the table there are about 50,000 distinct CDR3 sequences, over 9.5% of which are singletons. The germline V and J ends were trimmed by 6 bases and 6 bases, with 16 bases remaining between them. The CDR3 is 13 residues long. CDR1 and CDR2 from the germline V gene are SQVTM and ANQGSEA. Noted time point: before trial treatment. The study gave donors nivolumab, ipilimumab, aspirin, low-dose cyclophosphamide and low-dose radiotherapy. This clonotype has ten or more counts.

The rearrangement joins TRBV29-1 to TRBJ2-3, with D uncertain. Sequencing was performed on PBMCs, taken before treatment. This TCR derives from a female donor with ovarian cancer. The CDR3 region is CSVGFGRADTQYF. DNA for the CDR3: TGCAGCGTGGGGTTCGGTAGGGCGGATACGCAGTATTTT.